This is a list of T cell receptor beta chains from one sample in a study of T cell changes during pregnancy in multiple sclerosis. This table comes from immunoSEQ multiplex PCR, and its TCRdb copy is limited to in-frame clones, with some not included. The sample records 65,000 to 85,000 clones, around 94% being singletons. The sequencing here drew on CD4+ T cells from peripheral blood mononuclear cells, taken after pregnancy. All receptors come from a female donor with multiple sclerosis, enrolled in a pregnancy study. CDR3s include the opening cysteine and the closing phenylalanine or tryptophan. A D gene is named only where the DNA matches it firmly. A clone size is listed for some rows: how often the clone was seen (once, few, many), or a class if it is expanded.

.	TRBD1	TRBV2	TRBJ1-2	CASGLGQGGVGYTF	TGTGCCAGCGGCCTCGGACAGGGTGGAGTTGGCTACACCTTC
.	TRBD1	TRBV5-1	TRBJ1-2	CASSFGTGGDGDGYTF	TGCGCCAGCAGCTTCGGGACAGGGGGCGATGGTGATGGCTACACCTTC
.	TRBD2	TRBV5-4	TRBJ2-2	CASSPSGTTTGELFF	TGTGCCAGCAGCCCGTCCGGGACTACAACCGGGGAGCTGTTTTTT
.	.	TRBV4-1	TRBJ2-7	CASSTGITSSYEQYF	TGCGCCAGCAGCACAGGGATTACCAGCTCCTACGAGCAGTACTTC
.	.	TRBV29-1	TRBJ2-1	CSVGGGLAGVSDEQFF	TGCAGCGTCGGAGGGGGGTTGGCGGGAGTTTCGGATGAGCAGTTCTTC
once	.	TRBV29-1	TRBJ1-1	CSVDWSPDTEAFF	TGCAGCGTTGACTGGTCGCCAGACACTGAAGCTTTCTTT
.	.	TRBV7-8	TRBJ2-7	CASSANRNYPIYEQYF	TGTGCCAGCAGCGCCAATAGGAACTATCCCATCTACGAGCAGTACTTC
.	TRBD2	TRBV5-4	TRBJ2-1	CASSSPDIAGHSYNEQFF	TGTGCCAGCAGCTCACCTGATATAGCGGGGCACTCCTACAATGAGCAGTTCTTC
.	.	TRBV28	TRBJ1-2	CASTGTGGYTF	TGTGCCAGCACCGGGACTGGGGGCTACACCTTC
.	.	TRBV7-9	TRBJ2-2	CASSLQGGTNTGELFF	TGTGCCAGCAGCTTACAGGGCGGGACGAACACCGGGGAGCTGTTTTTT
.	TRBD1	TRBV30	TRBJ1-6	CAWSARSGTGVSPLHF	TGTGCCTGGAGTGCAAGATCCGGGACAGGGGTTTCACCCCTCCACTTT
once	TRBD2	TRBV5-4	TRBJ2-7	CASSLSSGAGGYEQYF	TGTGCCAGCAGCTTGTCCAGTGGAGCGGGGGGCTACGAGCAGTACTTC